This is a list of T cell receptor beta chains from one sample in a study of shared clonotypes between healthy human individuals. Data came from immunoSEQ multiplex PCR; TCRdb stores just in-frame clones and leaves some out. Of about 480,000 clones listed, about three quarters are singletons. Material: PBMCs. Every receptor here comes from a woman in her thirties or forties in good health. Some clones in this sample may be carry-over from other donors' samples. Each CDR3 is given without its conserved first and last residue. D genes are given only for firm matches.

>TRBV7-9|NA|TRBJ2-7
ASSLDLSSSYEQY
>TRBV7-9|TRBD1|TRBJ1-5
ASSLGQGEQPQH
>TRBV2|NA|TRBJ2-7
ASSFSSYEQY
>TRBV10-2|NA|TRBJ2-5
ASSESGLAPSSY
>TRBV25-1|NA|TRBJ1-3
ASSELSGAGTGNTIY
>TRBV4-1|TRBD1|TRBJ2-7
ASSQYMTGSEQY
>TRBV6-1|NA|TRBJ1-5
ASNQDSYQPQH
>TRBV5-1|NA|TRBJ2-7
ASSSGDEQY
>TRBV10-2|TRBD2|TRBJ2-5
ASRLAGEETQY
>TRBV5-6|NA|TRBJ1-1
ASSFAGAGNTEAF
>TRBV2|NA|TRBJ2-7
ASSGYYEQY
>TRBV4-2|NA|TRBJ1-1
ASRRNRAGEAF
>TRBV5-1|NA|TRBJ2-5
ASSWAPTGTQY
>TRBV19|NA|TRBJ1-1
ASSQMENTEAF
>TRBV19|TRBD2|TRBJ2-7
ASRLAGAYEQY
>TRBV5-1|NA|TRBJ2-7
ASSLSGYEQY
>TRBV5-1|NA|TRBJ2-5
ASSLFTGSGQETQY
>TRBV19|NA|TRBJ1-2
ASSQIRKGYT
>TRBV10-3|TRBD1|TRBJ2-5
AITAGTGGQETQY